The next 23 T cell receptor beta chains were all read from a single sample in a study of CD8 T cells in ankylosing spondylitis. TCRdb reanalysed the 5' RACE reads using MiXCR and keeps one entry per CDR3 protein. The sample records approximately 250,000 distinct CDR3 sequences, under 12% being singletons. Sequencing was performed on blood, either unsorted or a sorted T cell fraction (not recorded which). These receptors all stem from a male donor with ankylosing spondylitis or in good health (not recorded which).

The table lists this clonotype with a few counts. This sequence joins TRBV11-2 and TRBJ2-4; 9 bases are shared with TRBD2. The CDR3 consists of 17 residues. Germline CDR1 is SGHAT and CDR2 is FQNNGV. Trimming took 2 bases from V and 6 from J; bases not matched to a gene: 11. CDR3 DNA sequence: TGTGCCAGCAGCTTATACGGGCGGGGGGGCCATATAAACATTCAGTACTTC. Translating it yields CASSLYGRGGHINIQYF.

This clonotype appeared a few times. The chain combines TRBV6-1 with TRBJ2-3, with 8 bases matching TRBD2. The CDR3 is 15 amino acids. The V segment lost 5 bases and the J segment 6 bases; nucleotides outside the gene matches: 10. Germline V lookup: CDR1 MNHNS, CDR2 SASEGT. Here the CDR3 reads CASSPRGGATDTQYF. The CDR3, as DNA: TGTGCCAGCAGTCCCCGGGGGGGGGCAACGGATACGCAGTATTTT.

This chain links TRBV12-3 or TRBV12-4 with TRBJ2-2; D might be TRBD2 (6 bases). The V end was cut by 0 bases, the J end by 6 bases, with 14 bases between. The CDR3 covers 16 residues. The CDR3 nucleotides read TGTGCCAGCAGTTTAGCGCGCACGGGAGCGTCCGGGGAGCTGTTTTTT. Translated: CASSLARTGASGELFF.

V usage is TRBV12-3 or TRBV12-4 and J usage is TRBJ2-1; the D is unclear. The CDR3 consists of 14 residues. Between the trimmed V and J ends, which lost 2 bases and 5 bases, there was a span of 10 bases. The CDR3 reads CASSLNSRDNEQFF. The CDR3, as DNA: TGTGCCAGCAGTTTAAATTCTAGGGACAATGAGCAGTTCTTC.

This clonotype was found a few times. The chain recombines TRBV15 with TRBJ1-1; D uncertain. There are 16 residues in the CDR3. V gave up 4 bases and J gave up 5 bases, with 20 bases separating them. Germline V lookup: CDR1 LNHNV, CDR2 YYDKDF (reference sequence). CDR3 amino acids: CATSNPLARGGTEAFF. The CDR3 DNA sequence: TGTGCCACCAGCAACCCCCTGGCCCGGGGAGGGACTGAAGCTTTCTTT.

This clonotype has ten or more counts. The chain combines TRBV27 with TRBJ2-1; 13 bases are a match to TRBD2. The germline CDR1 and CDR2 sequences are MNHEY and SMNVEV (reference sequence). Losses at the gene ends were 2 bases for V and 7 bases for J; bases not matched to a gene: 14. The CDR3 covers 19 residues. This chain's CDR3 is CASSLVGGWTSGRGNEQFF. CDR3 in DNA: TGTGCCAGCAGTTTAGTCGGGGGGTGGACTAGCGGGAGAGGGAATGAGCAGTTCTTC.

On this clonotype itself: With a much larger clone just one base away, this may be a read error. The chain uses TRBV30 and TRBJ1-1; the D is unclear. Germline V gene sequence: CDR1 GTSNPN, CDR2 SVGIG (reference sequence). The CDR3 has 12 residues. The CDR3 sequence: CAWVISFTQAFF. The CDR3 DNA sequence: TGTGCCTGGGTCATCTCCTTCACTCAAGCTTTCTTT.

There are many counts of this clonotype. The gene calls are TRBV25-1 and TRBJ2-3; D is undetermined. The CDR3 is 15 residues long. V was cut by 5 bases and J by 3 bases, with 15 bases left in between. Germline V CDR1 and CDR2: MGHDK, SYGVNS. The CDR3 DNA is TGTGCCAGCAGTTCTCCTTCTACGAGGACAGATACGCAGTATTTT. This encodes CASSSPSTRTDTQYF.

This clonotype came up many times. V gene TRBV3-1 combines with J gene TRBJ2-1, with TRBD1 matching 7 bases. Germline-derived CDR1 and CDR2 are LGHDT and YNNKEL (reference sequence). This CDR3 region has 14 residues. After removal of 4 bases from V and 2 bases from J, the junction contained 2 bases not matched to a gene. The CDR3: CASSLGQAYNEQFF. Here the CDR3 DNA reads TGTGCCAGCAGCCTAGGACAGGCCTACAATGAGCAGTTCTTC.

Only a few counts were recorded for this clonotype. The V call is TRBV10-2, the J call TRBJ1-1; TRBD1 aligns across 8 bases. Germline V CDR1 and CDR2: WSHSY, SAAADI. This CDR3 spans 14 amino acids. Trimming removed 4 bases from V and 3 bases from J; junction bases left unmatched: 4. The CDR3 sequence is CASSVDRVHTEAFF. DNA of the CDR3: TGCGCCAGCAGTGTGGACAGGGTCCACACTGAAGCTTTCTTT.

To note about this clonotype: A much more abundant neighbour one base away suggests this may be a read error. The rearrangement uses TRBV20-1 and TRBJ1-6; 9 bases map to TRBD1. Germline V lookup: CDR1 DFQATT, CDR2 SNEGSKA (reference sequence). The CDR3 contains 14 residues. The ends lost 5 bases at V and 8 bases at J; junction bases unmatched: 7. The CDR3 spells CSARTGATDSPLHF. The DNA of the CDR3 is TGCAGTGCTCGGACAGGGGCGACGGATTCACCCCTCCACTTT.

Ten or more counts support this clonotype. The rearrangement joins TRBV5-6 to TRBJ2-3, with 9 bases matching TRBD2. This CDR3 has 15 amino acids. With 4 bases clipped from V and 6 bases from J, the junction kept 9 bases outside the gene matches. The germline CDR1 and CDR2 sequences are SGHDT and YYEEEE. The CDR3 DNA sequence: TGTGCCAGCAGCGGAGCGGGACTAGCAGACGATACGCAGTATTTT. Translating it yields CASSGAGLADDTQYF.

The V gene is TRBV5-6, the J gene TRBJ2-4, with D possibly TRBD2 on 6 matching bases. Trimming cost V 0 bases and J 9 bases, with 10 bases left between them. Germline values: CDR1 SGHDT, CDR2 YYEEEE. CDR3 length equals 13 residues. The CDR3 is CASSLGRGLIQYF. CDR3 sequence (DNA): TGTGCCAGCAGCTTGGGACGGGGACTCATTCAGTACTTC.

This clonotype has at least ten counts. The rearrangement joins TRBV5-1 to TRBJ2-5, with TRBD2 matching 7 bases. The germline V gene encodes CDR1 SGHRS and CDR2 YFSETQ. This CDR3 comprises 15 residues. The trim removed 4 bases at V and 1 base at J, leaving 7 bases unmatched. The CDR3: CASSRPTSLQETQYF. The CDR3 DNA is TGCGCCAGCAGCCGCCCGACTAGCCTCCAAGAGACCCAGTACTTC.

This clonotype was recorded many times. J is TRBJ2-5 and V is TRBV3-1; D is unclear. Germline-derived CDR1 and CDR2 are LGHDT and YNNKEL (reference sequence). V lost 0 bases and J lost 5, with 13 bases in between. CDR3 length equals 15 residues. The CDR3: CASSQDIDHEETQYF. The CDR3 DNA sequence: TGTGCCAGCAGCCAAGATATAGACCACGAGGAGACCCAGTACTTC.

Many counts were recorded for this clonotype. Here the CDR3 DNA reads TGCGCCAGCAGCTTGCCATTATACTCGGGACAGGGGGCAAACGAGCAGTACTTC. This sequence encodes CASSLPLYSGQGANEQYF. The chain carries TRBV5-1 and TRBJ2-7; 12 nucleotides match TRBD1. CDR1 is SGHRS and CDR2 is YFSETQ in the germline V gene. The length of the CDR3 is 18 residues. Trimming at V came to 1 base and at J to 5 bases, leaving 13 bases not matched to a gene. The full variable domain, rest sourced from reference TRBV5-1 and TRBJ2-7, is KAGVTQTPRYLIKTRGQQVTLSCSPISGHRSVSWYQQTPGQGLQFLFEYFSETQRNKGNFPGRFSGRQFSNSRSEMNVSTLELGDSALYLCASSLPLYSGQGANEQYFGPGTRLTVT.

There are many counts of this clonotype. The chain has TRBV19 and TRBJ2-3; possibly TRBD1 or TRBD2 for D (6 bases each). This CDR3 is built from 14 residues. Germline CDR1 reads LNHDA; CDR2 reads SQIVND (reference sequence). The V end lost 11 bases, the J end lost 6 bases, and 21 bases lay between the germline ends. The CDR3 DNA sequence: TGTGCCTCCAAGGGGTCTAGCGACAGGGATACGCAGTATTTT. This sequence encodes CASKGSSDRDTQYF.

This clonotype was detected ten times or more. CDR3 sequence: CSAPRAKNTEAFF. DNA of the CDR3: TGCAGTGCCCCCCGGGCCAAAAACACTGAAGCTTTCTTT. The rearrangement joins TRBV20-1 to TRBJ1-1; D uncertain. Germline V gene lookup returns CDR1 DFQATT and CDR2 SNEGSKA (reference sequence). The V gene lost 6 bases and the J gene lost 2 bases, with 13 bases spanning the gap. The CDR3 extends over 13 amino acids.

This clonotype was counted ten times or more. This sequence joins TRBV2 and TRBJ2-1, with TRBD2 matching 10 bases. The CDR3 covers 15 residues. V shed 7 bases, J shed 6 bases, and the junction held 9 bases outside the gene matches. CDR1 and CDR2 (germline): SNHLY, FYNNEI. The CDR3 bases are TGTGCCAGCATAACTAGCGGGACGTTAAGCAATGAGCAGTTCTTC. It specifies CASITSGTLSNEQFF.

In this sample, this clonotype turned up a few times. The V and J genes are TRBV20-1 and TRBJ2-1; TRBD2 matches at 15 bases. Germline V gene lookup returns CDR1 DFQATT and CDR2 SNEGSKA (reference sequence). The CDR3 has 19 amino acids. V shed 2 bases and J 7 bases; nucleotides not matched to a gene: 15. CDR3 residues: CSARHWTSGRAKAANEQFF. The CDR3 region has the DNA TGCAGTGCTAGACATTGGACTAGCGGGAGGGCCAAGGCGGCTAATGAGCAGTTCTTC.

This sequence joins TRBV20-1 and TRBJ1-1; D is uncertain. This CDR3 is built from 11 residues. The V gene's germline CDR1 is DFQATT and CDR2 SNEGSKA (reference sequence). Trimming removed 7 bases at V and 6 bases at J, with 12 bases between. The CDR3 is CSGALGSEAFF. CDR3 coding DNA: TGCAGTGGAGCCCTGGGGTCTGAAGCTTTCTTT.

CDR3 region: CASSLGPVLAGVYNEQFF. The CDR3 DNA reads as TGTGCCAGCAGCCTAGGGCCCGTACTAGCGGGAGTCTACAATGAGCAGTTCTTC. This rearrangement joins TRBV7-2 to TRBJ2-1; 11 positions agree with TRBD2. Germline CDR1 reads SGHTA; CDR2 reads FQGNSA. The J segment lost 3 bases and the V segment lost 5 bases, leaving 12 bases of the junction unmatched. The CDR3 is made up of 18 amino acids.

This clonotype was seen many times. The V call is TRBV5-1, the J call TRBJ1-4; the D gene is possibly TRBD1 (5 bases). The CDR3 covers 12 residues. V lost 2 bases to trimming and J lost 7 bases, with 6 bases between them. CDR1 is SGHRS and CDR2 is YFSETQ in the germline V gene. CDR3 loop: CASSFQGEKLFF. The CDR3 DNA is TGCGCCAGCAGCTTTCAGGGTGAAAAACTGTTTTTT.